Listed here is a single T cell receptor (beta chain). Antigen unknown. The record originates from a study of early stage breast cancer tumors. Background on the study: Each sample averaged around 10-fold read coverage. The study's findings and limits: Tumor and normal breast were distinguished via blood comparison in about 85% of the 16 patients. Unsorted bulk genomic DNA sequencing lacked pairing and functional marker data.

The table came from immunoSEQ multiplex PCR; TCRdb's copy has only in-frame clones and leaves some out. Of 30,000 to 35,000 clones detected, roughly 81% appear once; the ten largest clones hold about 4.7%. CDR3 length: 13 amino acids. Germline V gives CDR1 ENHRY, CDR2 SYGVKD. V was pared by 6 bases and J by 7 bases, with 13 bases between. The specimen sequenced was blood. This receptor was taken from a person in their 40s with breast cancer. The genes are TRBV10-3 and TRBJ2-1; the D gene could be TRBD1 or TRBD2 (5 bases each). CDR3 bases: TGTGCCATCAGGTGGGACGGTGGGAATGAGCAGTTCTTC. As protein: CAIRWDGGNEQFF.